The sequence of this T cell receptor (beta chain) was determined in a study of T cell repertoires in cytomegalovirus infection (dated by TCRdb to the late 2010s). Background on the whole study: The HLA type of each donor mattered for the analysis, because public TCR beta signatures pointed to carriage of CMV infection along with the matching HLA type.

Ten or more counts support this clonotype. Its antigen specificity is not known. One junction end disagrees with the germline gene, perhaps due to a read error. The run used an Illumina HiSeq 1500. Using fastp trimming at Q25 and MiXCR clonotype assembly, TCRdb reanalyzed the public sequencing data and kept in-frame beta chains. Each CDR3 protein gets just one entry, which takes the most common genes and DNA from the rows behind it. For this sample the table gives a few hundred thousand distinct CDR3 sequences, of which more than 15% were detected only once. Jointly, the top ten make up about half of the sample. Broad study findings and their caveats: Carriers of CMV infection plus the relevant HLA type were discriminated by the cumulative frequency of public TCR beta family members in the study cohort and in an independent 352-donor cohort. The ex vivo response was dominated by HLA-C-restricted CMV-specific TCR beta clonotypes, and the single most frequent clonotype in two of eight donors was supplied by these HLA-C-restricted clonotypes.

Reading from cysteine to phenylalanine, the CDR3 counts 15 amino acids. CDR3 DNA is the only sequence kept; it has 45 bases, read in frame from the first base. The germline V gene (reference sequence) provides CDR1 SEHNR and CDR2 FQNEAQ. The receptor comes from a human donor in good health (CMV status not recorded). Some clones in this sample may be carry-over from other donors' samples. The rearranged segments are TRBV7-9 and TRBJ2-1, and 11 junction bases match TRBD2. Sequencing input: CD8+ T cells from PBMCs. The CDR3 amino acid sequence is: CASSLALAGDVLSIF. The nucleotides are TGTGCCAGCAGCTTAGCACTAGCGGGGGACGTTTTGTCGATCTTC.